This passage covers 26 T cell receptor beta chains from one sample sequenced in a study of Ad26.COV2.S vaccination and SARS-CoV-2 variants. Clones were sequenced by immunoSEQ multiplex PCR, and TCRdb holds only the in-frame ones, with some missing. The sample lists about 400,000 clones, over 75% seen once, with around 1.8% in the top ten. Treatment defined: over 15 received Ad26.COV2.S at low or high dose, single or two shots; five or six received placebo; per-sample allocation not given. Sample collection was performed on day 63 after the first vaccine or placebo injection. Sequenced material: peripheral blood, taken in a trial of Ad26.COV2.S vaccine versus placebo. The origin of the receptors is a person between 18 and 60 years old who received the Ad26.COV2.S COVID-19 vaccine or a placebo.

This sequence joins TRBV28 and TRBJ1-5; TRBD1 is a possible D gene (6 bases). Trimming removed 5 bases from V and 0 bases from J, with 11 bases in between. The CDR3 is made up of 15 amino acids. CDR1 is MDHEN and CDR2 is SYDVKM in the germline V gene. This CDR3 reads CASSGGQFSNQPQHF. CDR3 sequence (DNA): TGTGCCAGCAGTGGGGGGCAGTTTAGCAATCAGCCCCAGCATTTT.

The V call is TRBV7-2, the J call TRBJ2-5; D is undetermined. The CDR3 totals 14 residues. V lost 6 bases to trimming and J lost 2 bases, with 13 bases between them. In germline, CDR1 is SGHTA, CDR2 FQGNSA. The CDR3 nucleotides are TGTGCCAGCAGTATCCTAGGGAAACAAGAGACCCAGTACTTC. It encodes CASSILGKQETQYF.

The chain links TRBV25-1 to TRBJ1-5; D might be TRBD1 (5 bases). The V gene lost 3 bases and the J gene lost 4 bases, with 10 bases spanning the gap. The V gene's germline CDR1 is MGHDK and CDR2 SYGVNS. The CDR3 length is 14 residues. The CDR3 is CASSEEGPNQPQHF. The CDR3, as DNA: TGTGCCAGCAGTGAGGAGGGGCCGAATCAGCCCCAGCATTTT.

V gene TRBV10-1 combines with J gene TRBJ2-1, with 7 bases lining up with TRBD2. Germline V gives CDR1 WNHNN, CDR2 SYGVQD (reference sequence). Trimming at V came to 3 bases and at J to 5 bases, leaving 7 bases not matched to a gene. The CDR3 has 15 residues. This CDR3 is CASSEGGSGDNEQFF. CDR3 in DNA: TGCGCCAGCAGTGAAGGCGGGAGTGGAGACAATGAGCAGTTCTTC.

CDR3 amino acids: CASSLESGKGETQYF. The CDR3 DNA sequence: TGTGCCAGCAGCTTAGAGAGCGGAAAGGGGGAGACCCAGTACTTC. V gene TRBV7-2 combines with J gene TRBJ2-5, with D perhaps assigned TRBD1 or TRBD2 (5 bases each). CDR3 length equals 15 residues. Germline V CDR1 and CDR2: SGHTA, FQGNSA. Trimming cost V 1 base and J 5 bases, with 14 bases left between them. Complete variable domain (other parts from reference TRBV7-2 and TRBJ2-5): GAGVSQSPSNKVTEKGKDVELRCDPISGHTALYWYRQSLGQGLEFLIYFQGNSAPDKSGLPSDRFSAERTGGSVSTLTIQRTQQEDSAVYLCASSLESGKGETQYFGPGTRLLVL.

This chain uses TRBV9 with TRBJ2-3, with 7 nucleotides matching TRBD2. The V gene's germline CDR1 is SGDLS and CDR2 YYNGEE. This CDR3 contains 18 residues. V shed 3 bases, J shed 0 bases, and the junction held 13 bases outside the gene matches. CDR3 nucleotides: TGTGCCAGCAGCGAGGGGAGGGGAGAACAACTGAGCACAGATACGCAGTATTTT. Translated, it gives CASSEGRGEQLSTDTQYF. The full variable domain, with the rest looked up from reference TRBV9 and TRBJ2-3, is DSGVTQTPKHLITATGQRVTLRCSPRSGDLSVYWYQQSLDQGLQFLIQYYNGEERAKGNILERFSAQQFPDLHSELNLSSLELGDSALYFCASSEGRGEQLSTDTQYFGPGTRLTVL.

V is TRBV28 and J is TRBJ2-1; D gene unclear. CDR1 is MDHEN, CDR2 SYDVKM, per germline. The CDR3 loop spans 13 amino acids. With 4 bases removed from V and 3 bases from J, the gap between germline ends came to 7 bases. Written as DNA, the CDR3 is TGTGCCAGCAGTTGGGGAAACTACAATGAGCAGTTCTTC. It encodes CASSWGNYNEQFF.

V and J are TRBV6-6 and TRBJ2-1; TRBD1 might be the D (6 bases). Germline loops: CDR1 MNHNY, CDR2 SVGAGI (reference sequence). This CDR3 contains 11 residues. CDR3 DNA sequence: TGTGCGGGGGCGGCGGTTGGTGAGCAGTTCTTC. This gives the protein CAGAAVGEQFF.

The chain employs TRBV4-1 and TRBJ1-3, with D tentatively TRBD1 (5 bases). Trimming took 3 bases from V and 4 from J, leaving 7 bases between them. This CDR3 is 13 amino acids long. CDR1 and CDR2 from the germline V gene are MGHRA and YSYEKL. The CDR3, as DNA: TGCGCCAGCAGCCATAAGGGGGGAAACACCATATATTTT. It is translated as CASSHKGGNTIYF.

The rearrangement links TRBV5-6 to TRBJ1-1, with D unresolved. In germline, CDR1 is SGHDT, CDR2 YYEEEE. CDR3 length: 17 amino acids. The V and J ends lost 0 bases and 2 bases respectively, with 17 bases between them. The CDR3 DNA is TGTGCCAGCAGCTTGGCCCCAACACGGCTGCTTAACACTGAAGCTTTCTTT. Protein: CASSLAPTRLLNTEAFF.

The chain combines TRBV19 with TRBJ1-1, with D possibly being TRBD1 (5 bases). Trimming stripped 3 bases from V and 4 bases from J, with 21 bases between. Germline-derived CDR1 and CDR2 are LNHDA and SQIVND (reference sequence). The CDR3 length is 17 residues. The CDR3: CASSILPQGPLRTEAFF. In DNA, the CDR3 is TGTGCCAGTAGTATCCTCCCGCAGGGCCCTTTGCGCACTGAAGCTTTCTTT.

V is TRBV28 and J is TRBJ2-1, with D perhaps TRBD2 (5 bases). Germline CDR1 and CDR2: MDHEN and SYDVKM. V lost 5 bases, J lost 6 bases, and 14 bases lay in between. CDR3 size: 14 residues. The CDR3 DNA is TGTGCCAGCAGTGACTTGGAGCGGCTCAATGAGCAGTTCTTC. Protein: CASSDLERLNEQFF.

This chain connects TRBV28 to TRBJ1-2, with D unclear. Germline V CDR1 and CDR2: MDHEN, SYDVKM. Trimming stripped 2 bases from V and 6 bases from J, with 4 bases between. This CDR3 is 11 amino acids long. In DNA form, the CDR3 reads TGTGCCAGCAGTTTAAGGGATGGCTACACCTTC. It translates to CASSLRDGYTF.

The gene calls are TRBV14 and TRBJ2-3; D possibly corresponds to TRBD2 (6 bases). Trimming pared 1 base from V and 4 bases from J, leaving 12 bases between. Germline V gives CDR1 SGHDN, CDR2 FVKESK. The length of the CDR3 is 15 residues. The chain's CDR3 is CASSQGRGVADTQYF. The CDR3 coding sequence is TGTGCCAGCAGCCAAGGGCGGGGCGTTGCAGATACGCAGTATTTT.

The genes are TRBV7-3 and TRBJ2-1; 13 bases match TRBD2. The V gene's germline CDR1 is SGHTA and CDR2 FQGTGA. V lost 5 bases to trimming and J lost 14 bases; unmatched junction nucleotides: 9. The CDR3 sequence is 14 residues long. CDR3 in amino acids: CASSTGLAGEVKFF. The CDR3 coding sequence is TGTGCCAGCAGCACCGGACTAGCGGGGGAGGTTAAGTTCTTC.

The J gene is TRBJ2-3, the V gene TRBV6-5; 10 nucleotides agree with TRBD2. CDR1 and CDR2 from the germline V gene are MNHEY and SVGAGI. J was trimmed by 9 bases and V by 7 bases; bases with no gene match: 13. The length of the CDR3 is 15 residues. This CDR3 reads CASKPAGGPGDTQYF. The CDR3, as DNA: TGTGCCAGCAAGCCAGCGGGAGGGCCGGGGGACACGCAGTATTTT.

The chain links TRBV6-1 to TRBJ2-3; D might be TRBD1 (6 bases). Between the trimmed V and J ends, which lost 2 bases and 1 base, there was a span of 10 bases. Germline CDR1 reads MNHNS; CDR2 reads SASEGT. This CDR3 region has 15 residues. The CDR3 loop is CASSEKQGGTDTQYF. The CDR3 DNA reads TGTGCCAGCAGTGAAAAACAGGGTGGCACAGATACGCAGTATTTT.

V usage is TRBV30 and J usage is TRBJ1-5; possible D gene TRBD1, 6 bases. The germline V gene encodes CDR1 GTSNPN and CDR2 SVGIG (reference sequence). Between the trimmed V and J ends, which lost 2 bases and 4 bases, there was a span of 18 bases. The CDR3 consists of 16 residues. The CDR3, as DNA: TGTGCCTGGAGTCCAAGGGGGGGCAAGTGGAATCAGCCCCAGCATTTT. It yields the protein CAWSPRGGKWNQPQHF. The full variable domain, completed using reference TRBV30 and TRBJ1-5, is SQTIHQWPATLVQPVGSPLSLECTVEGTSNPNLYWYRQAAGRGLQLLFYSVGIGQISSEVPQNLSASRPQDRQFILSSKKLLLSDSGFYLCAWSPRGGKWNQPQHFGDGTRLSIL.

The chain carries TRBV6-5 and TRBJ2-1, with D perhaps TRBD2 (5 bases). This CDR3 spans 13 amino acids. The germline gives CDR1 MNHEY, CDR2 SVGAGI. Trimming removed 2 bases from V and 9 bases from J, with 11 bases in between. The CDR3 bases are TGTGCCAGCAGTTACAGCGGCAGTGGTGAGCAGTTCTTC. Translated, it gives CASSYSGSGEQFF.

This chain joins TRBV3-1 (or the pseudogene TRBV3-2) and TRBJ1-5; 7 bases map to TRBD1. CDR3 length: 15 residues. V lost 0 bases, J lost 1 base, and 0 bases stayed unmatched. Germline-derived CDR1 and CDR2 are LGHDT and YNNKEL (reference sequence). CDR3 sequence: CASSQDRGSNQPQHF. In DNA, the CDR3 is TGTGCCAGCAGCCAAGACAGGGGGAGCAATCAGCCCCAGCATTTT.

This clone was picked up one time. The identical CDR3 is also encoded by other nucleotide sequences in the sample. This chain uses TRBV3-1 (or the pseudogene TRBV3-2) with TRBJ1-3; D not certain. V lost 4 bases to trimming and J lost 0 bases, with 10 bases between them. Germline V lookup: CDR1 LGHDT, CDR2 YNNKEL (reference sequence). This CDR3 contains 15 residues. The CDR3 region has the DNA TGTGCCAGCAGCCCGGACGGCAGCTCTGGAAACACCATATATTTT. Its protein product is CASSPDGSSGNTIYF.

The rearrangement uses TRBV6-1 and TRBJ2-1; 12 bases match TRBD2. Germline V gives CDR1 MNHNS, CDR2 SASEGT. The CDR3 contains 15 residues. Trimming at V came to 2 bases and at J to 8 bases, leaving 4 bases not matched to a gene. CDR3 nucleotide sequence: TGTGCCAGCAGTGAAAAGACTAGCGGGAGCTATGAGCAGTTCTTC. It codes for CASSEKTSGSYEQFF.

The CDR3 coding sequence is TGCGCCAGCAGCCATGGACAGAATGAAAAACTGTTTTTT. Amino acids: CASSHGQNEKLFF. The genes are TRBV5-1 and TRBJ1-4, with D possibly matching TRBD1 (6 bases). Germline V gene sequence: CDR1 SGHRS, CDR2 YFSETQ. Trimming cost V 4 bases and J 5 bases, with 9 bases left between them. The CDR3 runs 13 residues.

The chain is built from TRBV3-1 (or the pseudogene TRBV3-2) and TRBJ2-3; D uncertain. This CDR3 is built from 15 residues. The germline V gene has CDR1 LGHDT and CDR2 YNNKEL (reference sequence). The ends were cut back, 1 base at V and 4 bases at J, with 12 bases in the middle. The CDR3 DNA follows: TGTGCCAGCAGCCAAGCCGCATCAAGGGCAGATACGCAGTATTTT. Its protein product is CASSQAASRADTQYF.

This clone was detected once. The V and J genes are TRBV7-3 and TRBJ2-3; 9 positions agree with TRBD1. From germline, CDR1 is SGHTA and CDR2 FQGTGA. After removal of 5 bases from V and 1 base from J, the junction contained 1 base not matched to a gene. The CDR3 contains 14 residues. CDR3 sequence reads: CASSRQGGTDTQYF. The CDR3 DNA is TGTGCCAGCAGCCGACAGGGGGGCACAGATACGCAGTATTTT.

The J gene is TRBJ1-2, the V gene TRBV5-5; 8 bases map to TRBD1. J was trimmed by 2 bases and V by 0 bases; bases with no gene match: 3. CDR1 and CDR2 from the germline V gene are SGHKS and YYEKEE (reference sequence). This CDR3 spans 15 amino acids. The CDR3 region is CASSLEDRGNYGYTF. CDR3 sequence (DNA): TGTGCCAGCAGCTTGGAAGACAGGGGAAACTATGGCTACACCTTC.